Each of the 29 T cell receptor beta chains below was sequenced from the same sample in a study of technical replicates of blood from four donors. Profiled with immunoSEQ multiplex PCR; TCRdb holds only in-frame clones, not every one. The sample records about 61,000 clones, 95% to 98% being singletons. The sequencing input was T cells isolated from PBMCs. These receptors were taken from a human donor in good health.

This chain joins TRBV5-1 and TRBJ2-5, with D perhaps TRBD2 (6 bases). This CDR3 is built from 14 residues. V was pared by 2 bases and J by 2 bases, with 10 bases between. CDR1 is SGHRS and CDR2 is YFSETQ in the germline V gene. The CDR3: CASSFSGTQETQYF. The CDR3 nucleotides are TGCGCCAGCAGCTTTAGCGGAACTCAAGAGACCCAGTACTTC. Full variable domain (rest looked up from reference TRBV5-1 and TRBJ2-5): KAGVTQTPRYLIKTRGQQVTLSCSPISGHRSVSWYQQTPGQGLQFLFEYFSETQRNKGNFPGRFSGRQFSNSRSEMNVSTLELGDSALYLCASSFSGTQETQYFGPGTRLLVL.

V usage is TRBV7-9 and J usage is TRBJ1-1, with D unresolved. This CDR3 has 12 amino acids. Trimming removed 1 base from V and 7 bases from J, with 7 bases in between. CDR1 is SEHNR and CDR2 is FQNEAQ in the germline V gene (reference sequence). The CDR3 DNA is TGTGCCAGCAGCTTAGGAATCGGTGAAGCTTTCTTT. Residues: CASSLGIGEAFF.

The chain links TRBV11-3 to TRBJ2-3; 10 bases match TRBD2. The ends lost 1 base at V and 8 bases at J; junction bases unmatched: 3. The CDR3 has 14 residues. Germline V gene sequence: CDR1 SGHNT, CDR2 YENEEA. The CDR3 DNA follows: TGTGCCAGCAGCTTAGGACTAGCGGGCGCTACGCAGTATTTT. This encodes CASSLGLAGATQYF.

The CDR3 region has the DNA TGTGCCAGCAGCGCAGAGTCCTGGACTAGCGGGACCTACGAGCAGTACTTC. Protein sequence: CASSAESWTSGTYEQYF. V gene TRBV9 combines with J gene TRBJ2-7, with 12 bases that match TRBD2. The germline V gene encodes CDR1 SGDLS and CDR2 YYNGEE. The CDR3 consists of 17 residues. J gave up 2 bases and V 3 bases, and 9 bases lay outside the gene matches.

The chain employs TRBV9 and TRBJ1-3; TRBD1 aligns across 9 bases. The length of the CDR3 is 16 residues. Germline-derived CDR1 and CDR2 are SGDLS and YYNGEE. J lost 0 bases, V lost 3 bases, and 4 bases had no gene match. The CDR3 sequence is CASSETGGSSGNTIYF. The DNA for the CDR3 is TGTGCCAGCAGCGAGACAGGGGGGAGCTCTGGAAACACCATATATTTT.

CDR3 nucleotide sequence: TGTGCCAGCGTCTCACCTATCACCGGGGAGCTGTTTTTT. The encoded protein is CASVSPITGELFF. The chain links TRBV28 to TRBJ2-2; D call uncertain. CDR1 and CDR2 (germline): MDHEN, SYDVKM. V shed 8 bases and J shed 4 bases, with 11 bases lying between them. The CDR3 sequence is 13 residues long.

The chain uses TRBV10-2 and TRBJ2-7; tentatively, D is TRBD1 (6 bases). V lost 3 bases, J lost 6 bases, and 12 bases lay in between. This CDR3 has 13 residues. Per the germline V gene, CDR1 is WSHSY and CDR2 is SAAADI. The CDR3 is CASSEGQPSEQYF. The CDR3 DNA reads TGCGCCAGCAGTGAAGGACAGCCCAGCGAGCAGTACTTC.

The chain couples TRBV5-1 to TRBJ1-1, with TRBD1 matching 7 bases. The trim removed 0 bases at V and 0 bases at J, leaving 5 bases unmatched. The germline V gene has CDR1 SGHRS and CDR2 YFSETQ. The CDR3 is 16 amino acids. The CDR3 spells CASSLGVRGMNTEAFF. Written as DNA, the CDR3 is TGCGCCAGCAGCTTGGGAGTCAGGGGGATGAACACTGAAGCTTTCTTT. Supplemented by reference TRBV5-1 and TRBJ1-1, the full variable domain reads KAGVTQTPRYLIKTRGQQVTLSCSPISGHRSVSWYQQTPGQGLQFLFEYFSETQRNKGNFPGRFSGRQFSNSRSEMNVSTLELGDSALYLCASSLGVRGMNTEAFFGQGTRLTVV.

V and J are TRBV5-1 and TRBJ2-2; maybe TRBD1 (5 bases). Germline-derived CDR1 and CDR2 are SGHRS and YFSETQ. The CDR3 runs to 15 residues. The V end lost 3 bases, the J end lost 4 bases, and 13 bases lay between the germline ends. DNA for the CDR3: TGCGCCAGCAGCTCCTTAACAGGTCCCACCGGGGAGCTGTTTTTT. Amino acid sequence: CASSSLTGPTGELFF.

The CDR3: CASSLSWLGQQETQYF. CDR3 DNA: TGTGCCAGCAGTTTATCGTGGTTGGGGCAGCAAGAGACCCAGTACTTC. The chain joins TRBV28 to TRBJ2-5; the D gene is possibly TRBD1 (5 bases). V dropped 1 base and J dropped 2 bases, with 14 bases sitting between them. This CDR3 spans 16 amino acids. Germline V gives CDR1 MDHEN, CDR2 SYDVKM.

This clone occurred once. The CDR3 coding sequence is TGTGCCAGCAGCTTAAGCCTTGTAGTTATTGATACGCAGTATTTT. This codes for CASSLSLVVIDTQYF. This rearrangement joins TRBV7-8 to TRBJ2-3; D is undetermined. The CDR3 length is 15 residues. Germline CDR1 SGHVS, CDR2 FQNEAQ. V gave up 2 bases and J gave up 6 bases, with 15 bases separating them.

The V gene is TRBV28, the J gene TRBJ2-7; 7 bases align to TRBD1. V shed 6 bases and J 5 bases; nucleotides not matched to a gene: 13. The CDR3 sequence is 15 residues long. The germline V gene has CDR1 MDHEN and CDR2 SYDVKM. For the CDR3, the DNA is TGTGCCAGCAGCACCGCGGCAGGGGGAACTAACGAGCAGTACTTC. Amino acid sequence: CASSTAAGGTNEQYF.

Of note for this clone: Compared with germline, one end of the junction differs, possibly owing to a read error. The chain couples TRBV10-3 to TRBJ2-7; the D is unclear. There are 15 residues in the CDR3. The germline CDR1 and CDR2 sequences are ENHRY and SYGVKD. CDR3 DNA sequence: TGTGCCACCAGTGCGGCAGGCCGGAAAATTAACGAGCAGTACTTC. Its protein is CATSAAGRKINEQYF.

The CDR3 DNA is TGTGCCAGCAGCTTACAGTACCAAGAGACCCAGTACTTC. It codes for CASSLQYQETQYF. The V and J genes are TRBV7-6 and TRBJ2-5; D uncertain. CDR1 is SGHVS and CDR2 is FNYEAQ in the germline V gene. CDR3 length equals 13 residues. V lost 2 bases and J 0 bases, leaving 4 bases between the germline ends.

J is TRBJ2-6 and V is TRBV10-3; TRBD2 matches at 8 bases. V gave up 4 bases and J gave up 0 bases; unmatched junction bases: 8. Germline-derived CDR1 and CDR2 are ENHRY and SYGVKD. This CDR3 spans 18 amino acids. The CDR3 sequence: CAISGGGPESSGANVLTF. The CDR3 bases are TGTGCCATCAGTGGCGGGGGGCCAGAGTCCTCTGGGGCCAACGTCCTGACTTTC.

The rearrangement links TRBV29-1 to TRBJ2-1; TRBD1 agrees at 7 bases. This CDR3 comprises 12 residues. Germline CDR1 reads SQVTM; CDR2 reads ANQGSEA. Trimming took 5 bases from V and 7 from J; bases not matched to a gene: 5. The CDR3 region is CSVWTGRNEQFF. Written as DNA, the CDR3 is TGCAGCGTTTGGACAGGTAGGAATGAGCAGTTCTTC.

V gene TRBV6-1 combines with J gene TRBJ1-2, with a tentative D call TRBD1 (6 bases). Germline CDR1 is MNHNS and CDR2 is SASEGT. V was clipped by 2 bases and J by 8 bases, with 15 bases between them. The length of the CDR3 is 14 residues. Here the CDR3 reads CASSEPTGYWGYTF. CDR3 coding DNA: TGTGCCAGCAGTGAACCGACAGGCTATTGGGGCTACACCTTC.

V gene TRBV7-9 combines with J gene TRBJ1-5, with 9 bases that match TRBD1. V lost 5 bases to trimming and J lost 2 bases; unmatched junction nucleotides: 4. Germline CDR1 reads SEHNR; CDR2 reads FQNEAQ (reference sequence). The CDR3 is 15 amino acids. The CDR3, as DNA: TGTGCCAGCAGCGCGGGACAGGGCGGCAATCAGCCCCAGCATTTT. It specifies CASSAGQGGNQPQHF.

V usage is TRBV6-1 and J usage is TRBJ2-3; 7 nucleotides align to TRBD2. Germline CDR1 MNHNS, CDR2 SASEGT. This CDR3 region has 11 residues. J lost 5 bases, V lost 7 bases, and 0 bases had no gene match. CDR3 nucleotides: TGTGCCAGCACGGGAGGAGATACGCAGTATTTT. It codes for CASTGGDTQYF.

This clone was observed once. This sample also contains other DNA sequences that code for the same CDR3. The CDR3 DNA follows: TGTGCCAGCAGCTTAGGGCAGGGGGACGGCTACACCTTC. This gives the protein CASSLGQGDGYTF. V gene TRBV7-9 combines with J gene TRBJ1-2; TRBD1 aligns across 7 bases. CDR3 length: 13 amino acids. The trim removed 1 base at V and 8 bases at J, leaving 4 bases unmatched. CDR1 is SEHNR, CDR2 FQNEAQ, per germline (reference sequence). The complete variable domain, with remaining parts taken from reference TRBV7-9 and TRBJ1-2, reads DTGVSQNPRHKITKRGQNVTFRCDPISEHNRLYWYRQTLGQGPEFLTYFQNEAQLEKSRLLSDRFSAERPKGSFSTLEIQRTEQGDSAMYLCASSLGQGDGYTFGSGTRLTVV.

The V gene is TRBV18, the J gene TRBJ2-3; D not resolved. The CDR3 runs to 13 residues. CDR1 is KGHSH and CDR2 is LQKENI in the germline V gene. Between the trimmed V and J ends, which lost 5 bases and 2 bases, there was a span of 8 bases. CDR3 DNA sequence: TGTGCCAGCTCAACGCAGGACACAGATACGCAGTATTTT. Amino acid sequence: CASSTQDTDTQYF.

V gene TRBV11-2 combines with J gene TRBJ2-1; TRBD1 is a possible D gene (5 bases). Germline CDR1 SGHAT, CDR2 FQNNGV. The CDR3 loop spans 14 amino acids. Deletions cut 4 bases from V and 10 bases from J, with 17 bases between. CDR3 residues: CASSSWQGSPEQFF. For the CDR3, the DNA is TGTGCCAGCAGCTCATGGCAGGGAAGCCCAGAGCAGTTCTTC.

The chain combines TRBV9 with TRBJ2-7, with TRBD2 matching over 10 bases. Germline V gives CDR1 SGDLS, CDR2 YYNGEE. V was clipped by 3 bases and J by 2 bases; unmatched bases: 5. CDR3 length: 15 amino acids. The CDR3 spells CASSDGLAEAYEQYF. The CDR3 nucleotides read TGTGCCAGCAGCGATGGACTAGCGGAAGCCTACGAGCAGTACTTC.

The V gene is TRBV5-1, the J gene TRBJ2-7; maybe TRBD1 (6 bases). Germline V CDR1 and CDR2: SGHRS, YFSETQ. This CDR3 is 15 amino acids long. V gave up 1 base and J gave up 2 bases, with 13 bases separating them. The CDR3 loop reads CASSLFSGETYEQYF. The CDR3 DNA is TGCGCCAGCAGCTTGTTTTCAGGGGAAACCTACGAGCAGTACTTC. The full variable domain, rest sourced from reference TRBV5-1 and TRBJ2-7, is KAGVTQTPRYLIKTRGQQVTLSCSPISGHRSVSWYQQTPGQGLQFLFEYFSETQRNKGNFPGRFSGRQFSNSRSEMNVSTLELGDSALYLCASSLFSGETYEQYFGPGTRLTVT.

The V and J genes are TRBV29-1 and TRBJ2-2, with 8 bases matching TRBD1. Germline CDR1 reads SQVTM; CDR2 reads ANQGSEA. The CDR3 is 14 amino acids. With 6 bases clipped from V and 3 bases from J, the junction kept 6 bases outside the gene matches. The CDR3 region is CSVRGQDYTGELFF. The CDR3, as DNA: TGCAGCGTCCGGGGACAGGACTACACCGGGGAGCTGTTTTTT.

This chain links TRBV5-1 with TRBJ2-5; 14 nucleotides align to TRBD2. The ends lost 4 bases at V and 2 bases at J; junction bases unmatched: 7. CDR1 and CDR2 (germline): SGHRS, YFSETQ. The CDR3 contains 17 residues. The CDR3: CASSPGLAGVGQETQYF. The CDR3 DNA follows: TGCGCCAGCAGCCCGGGACTAGCGGGAGTGGGACAAGAGACCCAGTACTTC.

The sample holds one count of this clone. The V gene is TRBV6-1, the J gene TRBJ2-3, with a weak D call TRBD1 (6 bases). Germline V gene data show CDR1 as MNHNS and CDR2 as SASEGT. This CDR3 comprises 14 residues. V gave up 6 bases and J gave up 1 base, with 11 bases separating them. CDR3 sequence: CASSHREGTDTQYF. DNA of the CDR3: TGTGCCAGCAGCCACAGGGAAGGCACAGATACGCAGTATTTT.

The table lists this clone with a count of one. This sequence joins TRBV6-1 and TRBJ2-1, with a possible D match to TRBD2 (6 bases). CDR3 length: 10 residues. Germline V lookup: CDR1 MNHNS, CDR2 SASEGT. V was clipped by 7 bases and J by 13 bases, with 11 bases between them. CDR3 DNA sequence: TGTGCCAGCACTAGCGAAATCCAGTTCTTC. This encodes CASTSEIQFF.

The genes are TRBV11-2 and TRBJ1-3; D is uncertain. V lost 3 bases and J 1 base, leaving 19 bases between the germline ends. The CDR3 covers 18 residues. In germline, CDR1 is SGHAT, CDR2 FQNNGV. DNA of the CDR3: TGTGCCAGCAGCTTGTTTTTAGAGGGTAGGATTTCTGGAAACACCATATATTTT. This codes for CASSLFLEGRISGNTIYF.